The clone carrying this TCR beta chain showed up just a few times. What it recognizes is unknown. RNA transcripts gave rise to amplified TCR beta CDR3 regions. The TCR CDR3 was amplified in a first-round RT-PCR using the HTBI primer set. TCRdb processed the multiplex PCR reads anew with MiXCR; each CDR3 protein has one entry. The sample has some 700,000 distinct CDR3 sequences; approximately 15% are singletons. The data originate from a study of T cells in Graves' hyperthyroidism and ophthalmopathy. Study-level results: In the blood, most expanded thyroid clonotypes above 0.001 appeared as well.

This sequence was found in a man between 50 and 59 years old with Graves' hyperthyroidism. Input material: blood.

DNA of the CDR3: TGTGCCAGCAGCCAGGAAACAGCCTATGGCTACACCTTC. Translated, it gives CASSQETAYGYTF. The chain is built from TRBV3-1 and TRBJ1-2; D not resolved. CDR3 length: 13 amino acids. From germline, CDR1 is LGHDT and CDR2 YNNKEL (reference sequence). Trimming removed 3 bases at V and 4 bases at J, with 9 bases between.